This T cell receptor (beta chain) was identified during a study of cytomegalovirus exposure and HLA in healthy donors. At the level of the study: Earlier, roughly 120 million unique TCR beta sequences were recovered from roughly 200 million T cells by an analysis. The study's findings and limits: The later analysis indicated that the majority of CMV-associated TCR beta chains appeared HLA-restricted. 87-base-pair reads could not separate some V segments, including TRBV6-2 and TRBV6-3. Clonal expansion, a later analysis showed, was greater in HLA-associated TCR beta chains than in equally common others.

13 Jbeta primers and 60 Vbeta primers were used for the PCR. Clones were sequenced by immunoSEQ multiplex PCR, and TCRdb holds only the in-frame ones, with some missing. This table holds over 50,000 clones, over 65% found once. Points on this clone: Antigen unknown.

From germline, CDR1 is SGHTA and CDR2 FQGNSA. Trimming shortened V by 3 bases and J by 7 bases, and 16 bases separated the two germline ends. This CDR3 is 14 amino acids long. This receptor was identified in a man aged 35-49 years in good health and CMV-seropositive. The V and J genes are TRBV7-2 and TRBJ2-7, with a tentative D call TRBD2 (7 bases). Sequences were obtained from PBMCs. The CDR3 DNA sequence: TGTGCCAGCAGCTTCGGGACACCGGGGGGAGAGCAGTACTTC. Translation: CASSFGTPGGEQYF.